This T cell receptor beta chain was retrieved from a study of radiation and T cells in renal cell carcinoma. Assay: immunoSEQ multiplex PCR; the TCRdb copy retains only in-frame clones and omits some. The sample has around 16,000 clones; approximately 53% are singletons. In this sample, this clone is medium-sized. The target antigen is unknown. Study observations and caveats: In nephrectomy-only tumors, top 100 clonotypes averaged approximately 43%, versus about 50% irradiated. Top tumor clonotypes rose in blood 2 weeks post-radiation, then contracted.

Treatment defined: 15 Gy SBRT to primary tumor, nephrectomy 4 weeks later. Nephrectomy followed 15 Gy stereotactic body radiation by 4 weeks. Clear cell pathology was present in this patient's renal cell carcinoma. The CDR3 has 14 amino acids. CDR1 and CDR2 from the germline V gene are LNHNV and YYDKDF (reference sequence). Trimming removed 5 bases at V and 6 bases at J, with 16 bases between. V is TRBV15 and J is TRBJ1-1; tentatively, D is TRBD1 (5 bases). The sample consisted of tumor tissue, taken from a patient whose treatment included radiotherapy and nephrectomy. The TCR originated in a woman aged 60-75 years with renal cell carcinoma. CDR3 in DNA: TGTGCCACCAGCGGGTCTGGGTGGGGGGCTGAAGCTTTCTTT. It encodes CATSGSGWGAEAFF.